This TCR beta chain was recovered during a study of blood T cells in healthy people across ages (dated by TCRdb to between 2015 and 2016). Concerning the study at large: Template switching captured roughly one uniquely barcoded TCR beta cDNA molecule per two T cells in model experiments. Four age groups were formed from the donors: young (average 16 years), middle-aged (around 37), aged (approximately 60) and long-lived (about 80). Age-related changes in TCR beta repertoire diversity were measured in the study by deep sequencing normalized with unique cDNA molecular identifiers. Two additional independent replicas of 1 million unique cDNA reads from the same blood draw were analyzed for two donors (one aged 18 to 29 and one aged 80 or older). To avoid experimental bias, donors of different ages were randomly spread across the sequencing lanes. Results the study describes overall, beyond this receptor: Conclusive comparison of naive and antigen-experienced compartments was prevented by the profiling of bulk unsorted PBMCs. Donor CMV infection status was unknown, potentially confounding age-related changes in expanded clonotypes. Estimates of total diversity based on one million sequenced T cells were considered lower bounds and underestimates. There was a strong correlation between observed TCR beta diversity and the percentage of naive T cells measured by flow cytometry. Compared with the aged group, more naive CD4+ T cells, fewer expanded clones and increased TCR diversity were shown by the long-lived group, suggesting age selection. Observed TCR beta diversity per million T cells fell roughly linearly with age, and a significant reduction was already apparent by age around 44.

Preparation of the library involved 5' RACE. The reads were generated on an Illumina HiSeq 2500. A second about 7 to 11 cycle PCR used a sample-barcoded 5' primer and a J-beta primer mix. A unique molecular identifier was introduced onto each TCR beta cDNA molecule by a template-switch 5' adaptor carrying 12 random nucleotides. At least 3 million CDR3-containing paired-end reads were obtained from each sample. First-strand cDNA synthesis was performed from all RNA using the Mint cDNA synthesis kit, with priming by a TRBC-specific oligonucleotide. Following uracil-DNA glycosylase treatment, a first 18-cycle PCR with universal primers M1SS and BC2_uni_R was performed on all cDNA. In the authors' own workflow: Normalization of each sample was performed by random selection of 1 million high-quality reads, each carrying a distinct molecular identifier. Reads sharing molecular identifiers were discarded rather than binned into consensus sequences. MiTCR, run with a Q25 quality threshold and the strictest error-elimination algorithm, handled CDR3 identification, clonotype clustering and error correction. A nonparametric unseen species model with Euler transformation was used to estimate lower-bound total TCR beta diversity. TCRdb reprocessed the public reads (quality trimming at Q25 with fastp, clone calling with MiXCR) and kept in-frame beta chains. CDR3 protein sequences are deduplicated, and each keeps its most common genes and DNA. These V and J calls are TCRdb output, not the study's own analysis. The sample has about 1.1 million distinct CDR3 sequences on record, 30% to 40% of them singletons. The ten largest clones represent approximately 14% of the sample.

The cysteine opens and the phenylalanine closes a CDR3 of 18 amino acids. The sequence is cut down to CDR3 DNA, 54 bases in frame from base 1. Germline trimming amounts to 6 bases on V and 8 bases on J, with 20 as the count of junction bases outside the gene matches. The approximately 40 donors, aged about 6 to 95 years, were systemically healthy Caucasian individuals from Russia. Each donor gave about 9.7 milliliters of peripheral blood, drawn into EDTA-treated Vacutainer tubes. PBMCs were isolated by Ficoll-Paque density-gradient centrifugation, with at least 7 million obtained per sample. Total RNA was extracted from PBMCs with Trizol reagent, with at least 6 micrograms obtained per sample. For every donor, flow cytometry on a PBMC aliquot measured the percentage of naive CD45RAhigh/CD27high T cells. In the case of this clonotype: Its binding antigen is unknown. No qualities accompany the bases; no much larger clone lies one base away.

Material for sequencing was blood. The receptor chain draws on TRBV12-3 or TRBV12-4 and TRBJ2-1, and 9 junction bases match TRBD2. This TCR was sampled from a man aged 18 to 30 in good health. In nucleotide form, the sequence is TGTGCCAGCAGCCCCCTACCTCGCCTAGCGGGGATAGCAGATGAGCAGTTCTTC. Its protein reads: CASSPLPRLAGIADEQFF.